The 13 T cell receptor beta chains in this list originate from one sample, sequenced in a study of CXCR3-negative and CXCR3-positive naive CD8 T cells. In preparing the TRB cDNA libraries, 5' RACE with UMI labels was used. TCRdb re-called the 5' RACE reads, yielding one record per CDR3 amino acid sequence without DNA. The sample has approximately 37,000 distinct CDR3 sequences, and its top ten clones hold 6% to 8.5%. The sample taken for sequencing was memory CD8+ T cells from blood. The receptors were sampled from a human donor in good health. Some clones in this sample may be carry-over from other donors' samples.

The chain recombines TRBV12-3 or TRBV12-4 with TRBJ2-7; TCRdb indicates TRBD1, and absent DNA this call remains unverified. The CDR3 is 16 residues long. This chain's CDR3 is CASTLLTGTGCHEQYF.

The chain couples TRBV2 to TRBJ2-7. Germline CDR1 reads SNHLY; CDR2 reads FYNNEI. The CDR3 has 14 residues. The CDR3 reads CASSEIQIAYEQYF.

This chain links TRBV5-1 with TRBJ2-5; with no DNA, the TCRdb D assignment of TRBD1 cannot be verified. The CDR3 has 14 amino acids. Per germline, CDR1 SGHRS and CDR2 YFSETQ. The CDR3: CASSADSEFETQYF.

The gene calls are TRBV7-3 and TRBJ2-6. This CDR3 spans 14 amino acids. Germline-derived CDR1 and CDR2 are SGHTA and FQGTGA. The CDR3 sequence is CASSLWTGANVLTF. The whole variable domain, filled in from reference TRBV7-3 and TRBJ2-6, reads GAGVSQTPSNKVTEKGKYVELRCDPISGHTALYWYRQSLGQGPEFLIYFQGTGAADDSGLPNDRFFAVRPEGSVSTLKIQRTERGDSAVYLCASSLWTGANVLTFGAGSRLTVL.

The genes are TRBV7-9 and TRBJ2-3. The germline CDR1 and CDR2 sequences are SEHNR and FQNEAQ (reference sequence). The CDR3 consists of 11 residues. CDR3: CASSLDGTQYF.

The chain employs TRBV7-2 and TRBJ2-5; TCRdb gives TRBD1 as the D gene, but with no DNA this cannot be confirmed. The CDR3 sequence is 14 residues long. Germline V gene sequence: CDR1 SGHTA, CDR2 FQGNSA. The CDR3 protein is CASSWGRTPETQYF.

The genes are TRBV29-1 and TRBJ2-1; the D gene TCRdb calls, TRBD1, cannot be checked with no DNA. The germline V gene encodes CDR1 SQVTM and CDR2 ANQGSEA. The CDR3 is 15 residues long. The CDR3 region is CSVEPRTDEYNEQFF.

The chain couples TRBV7-9 to TRBJ1-6; TCRdb's D call, TRBD1, is unchecked because there is no DNA. Germline V gene data show CDR1 as SEHNR and CDR2 as FQNEAQ (reference sequence). The CDR3 is 15 residues long. CDR3 in amino acids: CASSLGGTGGPPLHF.

This chain uses TRBV27 with TRBJ2-1; TCRdb names TRBD1, which stays unverified in the absence of DNA. This CDR3 has 13 amino acids. Germline CDR1 MNHEY, CDR2 SMNVEV (reference sequence). CDR3 sequence: CASSLSPPHEQFF.

The chain carries TRBV28 and TRBJ2-7; TCRdb designates TRBD2, a call that cannot be tested without DNA. This CDR3 comprises 14 residues. The V gene's germline CDR1 is MDHEN and CDR2 SYDVKM. The CDR3 loop is CASSQWRETKEQYF.

The V and J genes are TRBV6-5 and TRBJ1-1; TCRdb designates TRBD1, a call that cannot be tested without DNA. In germline, CDR1 is MNHEY, CDR2 SVGAGI. CDR3 size: 15 residues. Here the CDR3 reads CASRPSRGPHTEAFF.

This chain uses TRBV12-3 or TRBV12-4 with TRBJ1-4. The CDR3 sequence is 14 residues long. CDR3: CASSLGGVNEKLFF.

This chain links TRBV10-3 with TRBJ2-7; the D call of TRBD2 rests on TCRdb alone, since no DNA is present to check it. The CDR3 totals 13 residues. Looked up from germline, CDR1 is ENHRY and CDR2 is SYGVKD. The CDR3 sequence: CAISRAGGYEQYF.